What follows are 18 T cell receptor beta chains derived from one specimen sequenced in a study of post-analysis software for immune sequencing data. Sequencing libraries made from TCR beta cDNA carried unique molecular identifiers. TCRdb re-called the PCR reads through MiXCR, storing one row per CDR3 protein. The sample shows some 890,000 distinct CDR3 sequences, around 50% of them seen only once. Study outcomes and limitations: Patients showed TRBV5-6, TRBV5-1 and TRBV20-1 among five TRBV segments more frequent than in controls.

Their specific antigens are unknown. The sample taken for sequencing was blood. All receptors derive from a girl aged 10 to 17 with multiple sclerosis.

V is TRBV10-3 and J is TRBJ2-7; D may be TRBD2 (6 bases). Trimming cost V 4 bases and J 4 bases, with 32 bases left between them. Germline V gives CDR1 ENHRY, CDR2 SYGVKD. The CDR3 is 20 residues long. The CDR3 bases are TGTGCCATCAGTGGTGCGGAGCGGGCCGGGGCGCACGGGCCCCTTTACGAGCAGTACTTC. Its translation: CAISGAERAGAHGPLYEQYF.

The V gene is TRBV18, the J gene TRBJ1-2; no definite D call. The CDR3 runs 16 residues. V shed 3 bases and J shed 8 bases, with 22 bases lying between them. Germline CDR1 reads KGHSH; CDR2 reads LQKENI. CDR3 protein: CASSPDSWGLSFGYTF. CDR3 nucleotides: TGTGCCAGCTCACCGGATAGTTGGGGATTGAGTTTCGGCTACACCTTC. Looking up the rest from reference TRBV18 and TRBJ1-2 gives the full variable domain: NAGVMQNPRHLVRRRGQEARLRCSPMKGHSHVYWYRQLPEEGLKFMVYLQKENIIDESGMPKERFSAEFPKEGPSILRIQQVVRGDSAAYFCASSPDSWGLSFGYTFGSGTRLTVV.

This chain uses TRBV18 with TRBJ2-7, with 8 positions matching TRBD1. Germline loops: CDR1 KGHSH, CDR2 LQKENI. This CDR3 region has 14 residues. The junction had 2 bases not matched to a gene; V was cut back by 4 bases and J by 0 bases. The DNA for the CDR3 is TGTGCCAGCTCACGACAGGGGCCCTCCTACGAGCAGTACTTC. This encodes CASSRQGPSYEQYF.

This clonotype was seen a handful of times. The CDR3 sequence is CASSTGTSGSNEQFF. Here the CDR3 DNA reads TGTGCCAGCAGCACCGGGACTAGCGGGAGTAATGAGCAGTTCTTC. V is TRBV7-3 and J is TRBJ2-1; 14 bases are shared with TRBD2. The CDR3 runs to 15 residues. CDR1 SGHTA and CDR2 FQGTGA come from the germline V gene. V was clipped by 5 bases and J by 7 bases; unmatched bases: 4.

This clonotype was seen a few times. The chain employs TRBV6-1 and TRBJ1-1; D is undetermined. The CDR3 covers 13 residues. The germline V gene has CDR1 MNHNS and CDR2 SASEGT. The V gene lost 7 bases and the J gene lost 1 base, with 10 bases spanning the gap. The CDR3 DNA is TGTGCCAGCACCCTTACCACGAACACTGAAGCTTTCTTT. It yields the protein CASTLTTNTEAFF.

The CDR3 region has the DNA TGCGCCAGCAGCCACTACCCTTGGAGGGCGGGGGAGAGCACAGATACGCAGTATTTT. Translation: CASSHYPWRAGESTDTQYF. J is TRBJ2-3 and V is TRBV4-1; 7 nucleotides line up with TRBD2. This CDR3 contains 19 residues. The germline V gene has CDR1 MGHRA and CDR2 YSYEKL. J lost 0 bases, V lost 3 bases, and 15 bases had no gene match.

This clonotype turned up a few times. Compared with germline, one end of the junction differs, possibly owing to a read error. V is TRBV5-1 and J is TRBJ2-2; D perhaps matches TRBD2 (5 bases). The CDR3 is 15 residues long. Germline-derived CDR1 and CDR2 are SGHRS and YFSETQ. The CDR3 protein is CASSLVRVAAGELFF. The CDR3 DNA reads TGCGCCAGCAGTTTGGTGAGGGTGGCGGCCGGGGAGCTGTTTTTT.

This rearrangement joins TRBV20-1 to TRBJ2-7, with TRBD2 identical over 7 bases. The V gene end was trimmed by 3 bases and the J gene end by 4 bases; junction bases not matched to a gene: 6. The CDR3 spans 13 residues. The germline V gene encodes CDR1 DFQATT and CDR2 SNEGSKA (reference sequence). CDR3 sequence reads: CSASSGGRYEQYF. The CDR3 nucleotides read TGCAGTGCTAGTTCGGGGGGACGGTACGAGCAGTACTTC.

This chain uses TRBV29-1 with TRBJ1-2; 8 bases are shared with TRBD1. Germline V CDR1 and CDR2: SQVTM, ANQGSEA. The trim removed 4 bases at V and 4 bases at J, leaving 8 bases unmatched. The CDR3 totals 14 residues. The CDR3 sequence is CSVGAGGSGYGYTF. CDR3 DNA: TGCAGCGTTGGGGCAGGGGGCTCGGGCTATGGCTACACCTTC. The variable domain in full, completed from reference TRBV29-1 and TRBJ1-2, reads SAVISQKPSRDICQRGTSLTIQCQVDSQVTMMFWYRQQPGQSLTLIATANQGSEATYESGFVIDKFPISRPNLTFSTLTVSNMSPEDSSIYLCSVGAGGSGYGYTFGSGTRLTVV.

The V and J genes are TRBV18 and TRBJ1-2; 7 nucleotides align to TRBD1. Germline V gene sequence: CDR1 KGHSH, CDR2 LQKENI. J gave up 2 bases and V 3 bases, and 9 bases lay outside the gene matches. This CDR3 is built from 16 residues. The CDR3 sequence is CASSPTKGQQNYGYTF. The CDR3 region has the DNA TGTGCCAGCTCACCCACCAAGGGACAGCAGAACTATGGCTACACCTTC.

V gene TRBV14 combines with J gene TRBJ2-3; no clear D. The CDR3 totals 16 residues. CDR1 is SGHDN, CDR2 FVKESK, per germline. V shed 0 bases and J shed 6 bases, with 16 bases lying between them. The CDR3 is CASSQDTAMVMDTQYF. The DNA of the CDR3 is TGTGCCAGCAGCCAAGATACAGCCATGGTAATGGATACGCAGTATTTT.

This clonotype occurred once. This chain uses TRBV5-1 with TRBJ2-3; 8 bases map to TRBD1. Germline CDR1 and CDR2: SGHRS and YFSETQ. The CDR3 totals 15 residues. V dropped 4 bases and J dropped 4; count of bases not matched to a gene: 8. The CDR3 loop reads CASSLTVQGADTQYF. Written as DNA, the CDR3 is TGCGCCAGCAGCCTAACGGTACAGGGGGCAGATACGCAGTATTTT.

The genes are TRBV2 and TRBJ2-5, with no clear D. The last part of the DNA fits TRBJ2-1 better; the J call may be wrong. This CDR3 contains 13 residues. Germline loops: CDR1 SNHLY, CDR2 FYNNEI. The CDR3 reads CASSEGTGGEQFF. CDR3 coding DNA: TGTGCCAGCAGTGAAGGTACTGGCGGAGAGCAGTTCTTC.

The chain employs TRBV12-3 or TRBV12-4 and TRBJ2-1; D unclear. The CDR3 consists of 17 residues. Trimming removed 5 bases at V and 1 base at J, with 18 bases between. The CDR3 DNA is TGTGCCAGCAGTCCCCCGAGTTCATCCTTATCCTACAATGAGCAGTTCTTC. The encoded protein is CASSPPSSSLSYNEQFF.

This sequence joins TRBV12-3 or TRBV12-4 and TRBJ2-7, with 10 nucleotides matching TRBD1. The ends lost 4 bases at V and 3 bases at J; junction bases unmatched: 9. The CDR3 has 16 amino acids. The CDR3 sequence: CASSSHLDRGIYEQYF. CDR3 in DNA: TGTGCCAGCAGTTCTCATCTGGACAGGGGGATCTACGAGCAGTACTTC.

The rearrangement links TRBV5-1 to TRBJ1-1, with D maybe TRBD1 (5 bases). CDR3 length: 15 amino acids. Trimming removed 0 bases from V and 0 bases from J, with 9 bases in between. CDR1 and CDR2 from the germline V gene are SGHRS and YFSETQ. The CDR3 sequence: CASSLEATVNTEAFF. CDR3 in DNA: TGCGCCAGCAGCTTGGAGGCGACAGTGAACACTGAAGCTTTCTTT.

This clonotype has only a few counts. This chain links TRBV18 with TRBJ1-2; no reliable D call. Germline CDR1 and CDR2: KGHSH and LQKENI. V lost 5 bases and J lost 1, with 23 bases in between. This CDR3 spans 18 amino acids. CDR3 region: CASSSSPDQTRNNYGYTF. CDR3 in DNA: TGTGCCAGCTCATCTTCGCCGGACCAGACGCGCAATAACTATGGCTACACCTTC. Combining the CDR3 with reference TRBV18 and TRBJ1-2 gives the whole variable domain NAGVMQNPRHLVRRRGQEARLRCSPMKGHSHVYWYRQLPEEGLKFMVYLQKENIIDESGMPKERFSAEFPKEGPSILRIQQVVRGDSAAYFCASSSSPDQTRNNYGYTFGSGTRLTVV.

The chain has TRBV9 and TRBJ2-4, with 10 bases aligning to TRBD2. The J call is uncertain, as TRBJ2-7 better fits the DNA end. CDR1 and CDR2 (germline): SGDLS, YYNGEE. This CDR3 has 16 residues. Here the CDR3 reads CASSVSSGTSDYEQYF. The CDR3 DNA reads TGTGCCAGCAGCGTATCATCGGGGACTAGCGACTACGAGCAGTACTTC.